A selection of T cell receptor beta chains follows, all from one sample in a study of cytotoxic CD8 clonotypes in ibrutinib-treated CLL. Repertoires were generated with immunoSEQ multiplex PCR, while TCRdb's copy carries only in-frame clones and drops some. This sample has some 50,000 clones, with 55% to 65% found just once. The material was PBMCs, obtained after 24 months of ibrutinib treatment. These receptors were taken from a human donor with chronic lymphocytic leukemia. CDR3s include the opening cysteine and the closing phenylalanine or tryptophan. The order of the fields is CDR3 protein, V gene, J gene.

CASSPPPTGFSPLHF	TRBV28	TRBJ1-6
CASRQFEGGTYGYTF	TRBV7-9	TRBJ1-2
CASSEVGPSGNTIYF	TRBV2	TRBJ1-3
CASIQLAGKETQYF	TRBV6-1	TRBJ2-5
CASSGSSGRPEETQYF	TRBV5-1	TRBJ2-5
CASKRTRGGITSTDTQYF	TRBV2	TRBJ2-3
CASSLVRGTGTQYF	TRBV5-8	TRBJ2-5
CASSLSQGRQETQYF	TRBV28	TRBJ2-5
CATHSGSTDTQYF	TRBV6-5	TRBJ2-3
CASTSWTGELFF	TRBV19	TRBJ2-2
CSVGGTEAFF	TRBV29-1	TRBJ1-1
CASSLQGAPFGGYTF	TRBV5-6	TRBJ1-2
CASTPRGAGGWQETQYF	TRBV11-2	TRBJ2-5
CASSLGAGSSYNEQFF	TRBV5-4	TRBJ2-1
CASSRLPWTGNNEKLFF	TRBV5-1	TRBJ1-4
CASRIRDSNQPQHF	TRBV5-6	TRBJ1-5
CASSLMTGGNQPQHF	TRBV5-1	TRBJ1-5
CSGWGRPGGTEAFF	TRBV29-1	TRBJ1-1
CASSGRLGNTGELFF	TRBV6-1	TRBJ2-2
CASRITGGQPQHF	TRBV5-6	TRBJ1-5
CASSLGPGPYSNQPQHF	TRBV5-6	TRBJ1-5
CASSQGGPHQPQHF	TRBV14	TRBJ1-5
CAWSTPSPGTSKGRYEQYF	TRBV30	TRBJ2-7
CASSLTGTASYNEQFF	TRBV19	TRBJ2-1
CASSQLLQGGYEQYF	TRBV5-1	TRBJ2-7
CASSLRGGTDTQYF	TRBV11-2	TRBJ2-3
CASSPRTVGDTQYF	TRBV11-2	TRBJ2-3
CASSSGQGNTIYF	TRBV6-1	TRBJ1-3
CASSQRQGYTEAFF	TRBV4-1	TRBJ1-1
CASSSPNYGTQYF	TRBV27	TRBJ2-3
CSAGGGYTF	TRBV29-1	TRBJ1-2
CASSLTGKSYEQYF	TRBV7-6	TRBJ2-7
CASSPGTGNQPQHF	TRBV5-4	TRBJ1-5
CASSFLGGGSYGYTF	TRBV7-9	TRBJ1-2
CASSSGPSTDTQYF	TRBV7-2	TRBJ2-3
CASSIGRIETQYF	TRBV27	TRBJ2-5
CASSLISVQETQYF	TRBV5-1	TRBJ2-5
CASSEGGFSGNTIYF	TRBV5-6	TRBJ1-3
CADDKRRVTGELFF	TRBV7-7	TRBJ2-2
CASSLGASTDTQYF	TRBV7-6	TRBJ2-3
CASSPYSSGRASSSYNEQFF	TRBV27	TRBJ2-1
CASSVGWTANYGYTF	TRBV6-1	TRBJ1-2
CATGRGLATGELFF	TRBV10-3	TRBJ2-2
CATSRDGTGSGYTF	TRBV15	TRBJ1-2
CASSQDPGQHNSPLHF	TRBV4-1	TRBJ1-6
CASSQSRDRYYGYTF	TRBV4-1	TRBJ1-2
CASSTSDRDEGYTF	TRBV7-9	TRBJ1-2
CASRTGAYPGYGYTF	TRBV19	TRBJ1-2
CASSRMDTQYF	TRBV7-2	TRBJ2-3
CASSPTGVYEQYF	TRBV28	TRBJ2-7
CARSSAGLAGGGLTEQYF	TRBV19	TRBJ2-7
CASSKQGRGTGELFF	TRBV19	TRBJ2-2
CASSQPGLGMETQYF	TRBV28	TRBJ2-5
CASSLGTGGLNTEAFF	TRBV5-1	TRBJ1-1
CASSLSPGSSYNEQFF	TRBV5-1	TRBJ2-1